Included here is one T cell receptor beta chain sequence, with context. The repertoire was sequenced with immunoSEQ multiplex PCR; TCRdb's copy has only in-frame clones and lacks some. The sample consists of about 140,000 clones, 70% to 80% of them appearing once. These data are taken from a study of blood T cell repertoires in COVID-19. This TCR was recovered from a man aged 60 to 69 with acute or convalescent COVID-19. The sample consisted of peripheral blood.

This chain's CDR3 is CASSPGTSGPGELFF. In DNA form, the CDR3 reads TGTGCCAGCAGCCCCGGGACTAGCGGCCCCGGGGAGCTGTTTTTT. J is TRBJ2-2 and V is TRBV27, with TRBD2 identical over 11 bases. The germline V gene encodes CDR1 MNHEY and CDR2 SMNVEV (reference sequence). The CDR3 is made up of 15 amino acids. V trimming: 6 bases; J trimming: 6 bases; junction bases outside the gene matches: 6.